This T cell receptor beta chain was found in a study of cytomegalovirus exposure and HLA in healthy donors. Study results and caveats: High specificity and sensitivity for cytomegalovirus status were reported for the classifier.

This table comes from immunoSEQ multiplex PCR, and its TCRdb copy is limited to in-frame clones, with some not included. The sample includes over 200,000 clones, around 87% of them seen just once. Deletions cut 4 bases from V and 1 base from J, with 13 bases between. In germline, CDR1 is MGHRA, CDR2 YSYEKL. The CDR3 is made up of 15 amino acids. With respect to this clone: The antigen is unknown.

The sequencing input was PBMCs. This TCR was recovered from a woman aged 18-29 years in good health and CMV-seropositive. The chain is built from TRBV4-1 and TRBJ1-1; a weak D match, TRBD1 (5 bases). CDR3: CASSLPGKGNTEAFF. Written as DNA, the CDR3 is TGCGCCAGCAGCCTTCCAGGGAAAGGGAACACTGAAGCTTTCTTT.